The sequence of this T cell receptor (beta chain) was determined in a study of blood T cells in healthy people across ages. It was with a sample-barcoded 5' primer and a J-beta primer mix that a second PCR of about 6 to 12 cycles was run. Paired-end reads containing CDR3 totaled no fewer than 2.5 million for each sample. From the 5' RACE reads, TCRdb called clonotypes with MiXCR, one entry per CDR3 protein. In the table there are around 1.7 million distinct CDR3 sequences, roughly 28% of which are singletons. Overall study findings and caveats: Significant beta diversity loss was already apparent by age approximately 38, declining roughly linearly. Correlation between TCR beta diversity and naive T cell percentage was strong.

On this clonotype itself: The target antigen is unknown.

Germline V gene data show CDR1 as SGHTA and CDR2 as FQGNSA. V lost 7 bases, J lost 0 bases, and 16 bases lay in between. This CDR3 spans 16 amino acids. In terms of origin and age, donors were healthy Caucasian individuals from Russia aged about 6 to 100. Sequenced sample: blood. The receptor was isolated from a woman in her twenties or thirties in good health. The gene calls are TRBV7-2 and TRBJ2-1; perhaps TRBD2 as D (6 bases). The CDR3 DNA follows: TGTGCCAGCATTCCCCCCGGGACTCGCTCCTACAATGAGCAGTTCTTC. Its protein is CASIPPGTRSYNEQFF.